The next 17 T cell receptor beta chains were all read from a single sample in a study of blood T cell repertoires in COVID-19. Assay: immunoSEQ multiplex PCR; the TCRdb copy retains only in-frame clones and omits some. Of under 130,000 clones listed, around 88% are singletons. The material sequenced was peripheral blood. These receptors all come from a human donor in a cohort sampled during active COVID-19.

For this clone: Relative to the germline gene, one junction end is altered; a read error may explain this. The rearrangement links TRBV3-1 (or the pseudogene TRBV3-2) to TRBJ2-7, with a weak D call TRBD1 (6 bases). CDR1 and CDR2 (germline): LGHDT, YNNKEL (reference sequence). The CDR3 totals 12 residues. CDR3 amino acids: CASSQDRYRVTF. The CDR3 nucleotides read TGTGCCAGCAGCCAAGATAGGTACAGGGTGACGTTC.

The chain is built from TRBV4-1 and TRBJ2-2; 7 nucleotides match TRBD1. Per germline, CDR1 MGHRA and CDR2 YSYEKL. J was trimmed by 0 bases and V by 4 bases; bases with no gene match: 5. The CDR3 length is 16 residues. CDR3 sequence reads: CASSPRQGANTGELFF. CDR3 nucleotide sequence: TGCGCCAGCAGCCCCCGGCAGGGGGCGAACACCGGGGAGCTGTTTTTT.

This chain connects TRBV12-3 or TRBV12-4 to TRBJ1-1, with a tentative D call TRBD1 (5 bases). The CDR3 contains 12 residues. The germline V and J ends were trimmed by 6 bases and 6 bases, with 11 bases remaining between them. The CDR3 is CASSSGWSEAFF. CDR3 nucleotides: TGTGCCAGCAGCTCAGGGTGGTCTGAAGCTTTCTTT.

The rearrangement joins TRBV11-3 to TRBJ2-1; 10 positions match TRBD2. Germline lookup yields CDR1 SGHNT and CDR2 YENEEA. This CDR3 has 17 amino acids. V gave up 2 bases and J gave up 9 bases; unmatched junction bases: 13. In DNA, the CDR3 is TGTGCCAGCAGCTTACGCCTAGCGGGAGTGGGGGACGGTGAGCAGTTCTTC. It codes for CASSLRLAGVGDGEQFF.

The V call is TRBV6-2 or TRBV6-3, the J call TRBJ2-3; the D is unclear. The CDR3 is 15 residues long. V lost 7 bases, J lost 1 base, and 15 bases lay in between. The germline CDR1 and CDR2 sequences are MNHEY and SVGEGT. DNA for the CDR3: TGTGCCAGCACCCCGAGGTGGCTACGCACAGATACGCAGTATTTT. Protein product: CASTPRWLRTDTQYF.

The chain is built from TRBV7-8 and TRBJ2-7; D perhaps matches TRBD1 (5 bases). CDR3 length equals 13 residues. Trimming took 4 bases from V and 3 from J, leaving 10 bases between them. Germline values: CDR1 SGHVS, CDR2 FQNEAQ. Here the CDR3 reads CASSSDRFYEQYF. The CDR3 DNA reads TGTGCCAGCAGCTCTGACAGATTCTACGAGCAGTACTTC.

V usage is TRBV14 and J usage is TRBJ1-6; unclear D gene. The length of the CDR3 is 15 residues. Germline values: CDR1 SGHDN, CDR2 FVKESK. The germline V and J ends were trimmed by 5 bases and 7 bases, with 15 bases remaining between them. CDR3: CASSLAGRLNSPLHF. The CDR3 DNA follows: TGTGCCAGCAGCTTAGCAGGCCGACTAAATTCACCCCTCCACTTT.

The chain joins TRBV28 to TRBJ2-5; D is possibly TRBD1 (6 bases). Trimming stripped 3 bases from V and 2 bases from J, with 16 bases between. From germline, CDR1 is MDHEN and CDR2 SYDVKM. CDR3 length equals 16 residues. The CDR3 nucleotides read TGTGCCAGCAGTTTTTCAAGGGACAACGAACAAGAGACCCAGTACTTC. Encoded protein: CASSFSRDNEQETQYF. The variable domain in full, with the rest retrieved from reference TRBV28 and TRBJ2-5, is DVKVTQSSRYLVKRTGEKVFLECVQDMDHENMFWYRQDPGLGLRLIYFSYDVKMKEKGDIPEGYSVSREKKERFSLILESASTNQTSMYLCASSFSRDNEQETQYFGPGTRLLVL.

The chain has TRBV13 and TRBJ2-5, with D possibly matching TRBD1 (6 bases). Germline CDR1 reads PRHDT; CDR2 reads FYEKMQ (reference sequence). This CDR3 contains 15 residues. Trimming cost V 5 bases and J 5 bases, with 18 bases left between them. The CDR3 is CASSALGTSMETQYF. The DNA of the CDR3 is TGTGCCAGCAGCGCCCTTGGGACATCGATGGAGACCCAGTACTTC.

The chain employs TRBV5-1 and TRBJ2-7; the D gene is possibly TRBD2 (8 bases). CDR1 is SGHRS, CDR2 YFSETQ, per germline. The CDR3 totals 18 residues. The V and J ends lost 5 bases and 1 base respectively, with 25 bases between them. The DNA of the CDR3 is TGCGCCAGCAGTTCGGACAGGCCGCGGGGCGGGAGGTCCTACGAGCAGTACTTC. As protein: CASSSDRPRGGRSYEQYF. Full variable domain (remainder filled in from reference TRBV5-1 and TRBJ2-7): KAGVTQTPRYLIKTRGQQVTLSCSPISGHRSVSWYQQTPGQGLQFLFEYFSETQRNKGNFPGRFSGRQFSNSRSEMNVSTLELGDSALYLCASSSDRPRGGRSYEQYFGPGTRLTVT.

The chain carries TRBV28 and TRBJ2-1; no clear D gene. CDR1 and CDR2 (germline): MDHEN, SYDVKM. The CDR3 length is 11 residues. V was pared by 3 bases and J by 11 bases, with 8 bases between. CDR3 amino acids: CASSLTRKQFF. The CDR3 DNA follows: TGTGCCAGCAGTTTGACCAGGAAGCAGTTCTTC.

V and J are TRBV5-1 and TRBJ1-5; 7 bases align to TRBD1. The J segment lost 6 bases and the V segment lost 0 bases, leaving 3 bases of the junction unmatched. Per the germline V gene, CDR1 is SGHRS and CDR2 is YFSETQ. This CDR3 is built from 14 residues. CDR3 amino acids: CASSLEGAGQPQHF. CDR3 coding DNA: TGCGCCAGCAGCTTGGAGGGGGCTGGTCAGCCCCAGCATTTT.

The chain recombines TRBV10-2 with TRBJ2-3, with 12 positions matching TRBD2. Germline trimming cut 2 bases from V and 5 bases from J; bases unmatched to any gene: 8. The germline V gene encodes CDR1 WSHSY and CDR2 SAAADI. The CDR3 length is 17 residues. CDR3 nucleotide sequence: TGCGCCAGCAGTGAGACCCTAGCGGGGGGGCAAAAAGATACGCAGTATTTT. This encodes CASSETLAGGQKDTQYF.

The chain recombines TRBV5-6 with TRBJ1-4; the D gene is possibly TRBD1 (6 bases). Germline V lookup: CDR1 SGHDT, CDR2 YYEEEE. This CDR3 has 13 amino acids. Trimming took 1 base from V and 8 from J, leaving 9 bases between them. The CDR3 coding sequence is TGTGCCAGCAGCTTGACAGGGTCGGAAAAACTGTTTTTT. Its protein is CASSLTGSEKLFF. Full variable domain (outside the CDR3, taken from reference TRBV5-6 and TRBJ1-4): DAGVTQSPTHLIKTRGQQVTLRCSPKSGHDTVSWYQQALGQGPQFIFQYYEEEERQRGNFPDRFSGHQFPNYSSELNVNALLLGDSALYLCASSLTGSEKLFFGSGTQLSVL.

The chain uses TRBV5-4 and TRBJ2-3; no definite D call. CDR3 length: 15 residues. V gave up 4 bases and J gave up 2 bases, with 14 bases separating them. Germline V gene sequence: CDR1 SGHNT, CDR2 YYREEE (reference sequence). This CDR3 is CASSQSLHYTDTQYF. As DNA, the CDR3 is TGTGCCAGCAGCCAGTCCTTACATTACACAGATACGCAGTATTTT.

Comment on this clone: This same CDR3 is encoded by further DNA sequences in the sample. CDR3 amino acids: CASSLDSYGYTF. CDR3 sequence (DNA): TGTGCCAGCAGCTTAGACAGCTATGGCTACACCTTC. V gene TRBV7-9 combines with J gene TRBJ1-2; no reliable D call. This CDR3 region has 12 residues. With 1 base removed from V and 4 bases from J, the gap between germline ends came to 4 bases. The germline V gene encodes CDR1 SEHNR and CDR2 FQNEAQ (reference sequence).

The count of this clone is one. CDR3 in DNA: TGTGCCATCAATCCTGGCGGCCGCACAGATACGCAGTATTTT. This codes for CAINPGGRTDTQYF. This sequence joins TRBV10-3 and TRBJ2-3; the D is unclear. The CDR3 runs 14 residues. CDR1 and CDR2 (germline): ENHRY, SYGVKD. Trimming left V 7 bases short and J 1 base short, with 12 bases between.